This TCR beta chain was profiled in a study of T cells in pancreatic ductal adenocarcinoma. Whole-study results and caveats: Mean clonality was roughly 0.11 in tumors and about 0.069 in blood, not significantly different. Compared with tumor, blood showed more total productive templates and approximately 8-fold more clonotypes.

Selected pancreatic ductal adenocarcinoma patients had undergone surgery without neoadjuvant therapy. With respect to this clone: Its specificity is unknown.

Clones were sequenced by immunoSEQ multiplex PCR, and TCRdb holds only the in-frame ones, with some missing. The top ten hold roughly 2.3% of the sample, which has 30,000 or so clones, more than 90% seen once. V was clipped by 3 bases and J by 3 bases, with 13 bases between them. The CDR3 extends over 15 amino acids. The germline V gene encodes CDR1 MGHRA and CDR2 YSYEKL. Sequenced input: PBMCs. The chain employs TRBV4-1 and TRBJ2-3, with unresolved D. This sequence originates from a human donor with pancreatic ductal adenocarcinoma. This CDR3 is CASSHGVRFTDTQYF. CDR3 sequence (DNA): TGCGCCAGCAGCCACGGAGTTAGGTTTACAGATACGCAGTATTTT.